This TCR beta chain was identified in a study of response to subunit inactivated influenza vaccine. Using its own MiXCR run on the RT-PCR reads, TCRdb lists one record per CDR3 protein. The profile shows about 800,000 distinct CDR3 sequences, 21% of them singletons. This clonotype was seen a few times. Its antigen is as yet unknown. CDR1 and CDR2 from the germline V gene are DFQATT and SNEGSKA (reference sequence). The CDR3 has 15 residues. J lost 2 bases, V lost 5 bases, and 7 bases had no gene match. The study, taken as a whole, reports: A suggestion made by the authors is that each seasonal influenza vaccination recruits few new T cells.

The chain couples TRBV20-1 to TRBJ2-3; 10 positions match TRBD2. The source is a man between 45 and 60 years old who received an inactivated influenza vaccine. The starting material was PBMCs from blood, obtained around 5 days after vaccination. CDR3 protein: CSAEYLAGATDTQYF. The CDR3 DNA sequence: TGCAGTGCTGAATACCTAGCGGGGGCCACAGATACGCAGTATTTT.